Shown below are 16 T cell receptor beta chains from a single sample sequenced in a study of Graves' ophthalmopathy and Graves' hyperthyroidism. RNA transcripts were the template, and TCR beta CDR3 regions were amplified from them. Second-round multiplex PCR came after a first-round RT-PCR that employed HTBI primers. A single record per CDR3 protein comes from TCRdb applying MiXCR to the multiplex PCR reads. Of under 800,000 distinct CDR3 sequences in the sample, around a fifth were seen once. The sequenced sample was peripheral blood. The source of these receptors is a woman aged 18-29 years with stable Graves' hyperthyroidism. Some clones in this sample may be carry-over from other donors' samples.

This clonotype was seen at least ten times. This chain uses TRBV2 with TRBJ2-2, with D perhaps TRBD2 (5 bases). Germline CDR1 is SNHLY and CDR2 is FYNNEI. Trimming stripped 6 bases from V and 4 bases from J, with 6 bases between. The CDR3 is 12 amino acids. CDR3 residues: CASSGVTGELFF. The CDR3 nucleotides are TGTGCCAGCAGCGGGGTCACCGGGGAGCTGTTTTTT.

This clonotype came up a few times. V is TRBV6-5 and J is TRBJ2-5, with 7 bases matching TRBD2. This CDR3 contains 14 residues. V was pared by 0 bases and J by 3 bases, with 1 base of the junction left unmatched. The germline gives CDR1 MNHEY, CDR2 SVGAGI. CDR3 bases: TGTGCCAGCAGTTACTCGAGCGGGGAAGAGACCCAGTACTTC. Amino acid sequence: CASSYSSGEETQYF.

This clonotype was seen many times. The chain links TRBV12-3 or TRBV12-4 to TRBJ2-7; 9 bases line up with TRBD1. The CDR3 is made up of 15 amino acids. Unmatched junction bases numbered 8, after V lost 4 bases and J lost 4 bases. The chain's CDR3 is CASSSPGQGSYEQYF. The CDR3 region has the DNA TGTGCCAGCAGTTCTCCGGGACAGGGCTCATACGAGCAGTACTTC.

There are many counts of this clonotype. The chain uses TRBV12-3 or TRBV12-4 and TRBJ2-5, with D perhaps matching TRBD1 (6 bases). V lost 4 bases to trimming and J lost 1 base, with 10 bases between them. The CDR3 spans 14 residues. CDR3 bases: TGTGCCAGCAGTTCCGGGACATTCCAAGAGACCCAGTACTTC. It yields the protein CASSSGTFQETQYF.

The chain combines TRBV6-1 with TRBJ2-5, with 9 bases fitting TRBD2. This CDR3 contains 16 residues. J was trimmed by 3 bases and V by 4 bases; bases with no gene match: 9. Germline CDR1 is MNHNS and CDR2 is SASEGT. The CDR3 DNA follows: TGTGCCAGCAGTGCTATAAAGGGACTAGCAAAAGAGACCCAGTACTTC. Its translation is CASSAIKGLAKETQYF.

This sequence joins TRBV28 and TRBJ2-4, with a weak D call TRBD2 (6 bases). Trimming shortened V by 2 bases and J by 0 bases, and 11 bases separated the two germline ends. Germline loops: CDR1 MDHEN, CDR2 SYDVKM. CDR3 size: 16 residues. The chain's CDR3 is CASSLGGIIAKNIQYF. The CDR3 coding sequence is TGTGCCAGCAGTTTAGGGGGGATTATAGCCAAAAACATTCAGTACTTC. Full variable domain (missing parts from reference TRBV28 and TRBJ2-4): DVKVTQSSRYLVKRTGEKVFLECVQDMDHENMFWYRQDPGLGLRLIYFSYDVKMKEKGDIPEGYSVSREKKERFSLILESASTNQTSMYLCASSLGGIIAKNIQYFGAGTRLSVL.

This clonotype came up many times. The chain has TRBV15 and TRBJ2-5; 7 nucleotides match TRBD1. CDR3 length: 14 amino acids. V shed 2 bases, J shed 2 bases, and the junction held 2 bases outside the gene matches. CDR1 and CDR2 (germline): LNHNV, YYDKDF (reference sequence). The CDR3: CATSRTGQQETQYF. CDR3 nucleotide sequence: TGTGCCACCAGCAGAACGGGACAGCAAGAGACCCAGTACTTC.

V and J are TRBV12-3 or TRBV12-4 and TRBJ1-3; D is ambiguous. Trimming stripped 6 bases from V and 0 bases from J, with 6 bases between. This CDR3 is built from 13 residues. This CDR3 reads CASRSSSGNTIYF. DNA of the CDR3: TGTGCCAGCAGATCCAGCTCTGGAAACACCATATATTTT.

The V gene is TRBV6-2 or TRBV6-3, the J gene TRBJ1-2; D might be TRBD1 (5 bases). Germline V lookup: CDR1 MNHEY, CDR2 SVGEGT. The length of the CDR3 is 12 residues. Trimming removed 10 bases from V and 13 bases from J, with 22 bases in between. This CDR3 reads CAIQPGAGLSTF. CDR3 DNA: TGTGCCATCCAACCGGGAGCAGGGCTGAGCACCTTC.

In this sample, this clonotype turned up a few times. The rearrangement joins TRBV12-3 or TRBV12-4 to TRBJ2-7; D is possibly TRBD2 (5 bases). The CDR3 extends over 16 amino acids. Between the trimmed V and J ends, which lost 3 bases and 3 bases, there was a span of 18 bases. CDR3 in amino acids: CASSLTGGPLGYEQYF. Here the CDR3 DNA reads TGTGCCAGCAGTTTGACCGGAGGCCCCCTGGGCTACGAGCAGTACTTC.

Turning to this clonotype: A read error may account for a junction end that differs from germline. V and J are TRBV2 and TRBJ1-6, with D hard to call. The CDR3 is 13 amino acids. Germline V gives CDR1 SNHLY, CDR2 FYNNEI. CDR3 nucleotides: TGTGCCAGCAGTCAAGCCCGGGAAGCACCCCTCCACTTT. Protein: CASSQAREAPLHF.

Note on this clonotype: This may be a read error, as it is one base from a much larger clone. V gene TRBV5-5 combines with J gene TRBJ2-7; tentative D call: TRBD2 (6 bases). The CDR3 is made up of 14 amino acids. Per the germline V gene, CDR1 is SGHKS and CDR2 is YYEKEE (reference sequence). The CDR3 nucleotides read TGTGCCAGCAGCTTGGATCCGGGAGTGAGTGGCTACACCGTC. It translates to CASSLDPGVSGYTV.

This clonotype was detected many times. This CDR3 is CASSVQGAIPEQYF. The CDR3 nucleotides read TGTGCCAGCAGCGTACAGGGGGCGATTCCCGAGCAGTACTTC. The rearrangement links TRBV7-9 to TRBJ2-7; 9 bases agree with TRBD1. CDR1 is SEHNR and CDR2 is FQNEAQ in the germline V gene (reference sequence). This CDR3 comprises 14 residues. Unmatched junction bases numbered 8, after V lost 5 bases and J lost 6 bases.

This clonotype occurred many times. This sequence joins TRBV5-1 and TRBJ1-1, with TRBD1 as a possible D gene (5 bases). The V end lost 4 bases, the J end lost 7 bases, and 20 bases lay between the germline ends. Germline CDR1 and CDR2: SGHRS and YFSETQ. The CDR3 totals 15 residues. The DNA for the CDR3 is TGCGCCAGCAGCCAAGTCTCAGGGCTTTCTTATGAAGCTTTCTTT. Amino acids: CASSQVSGLSYEAFF.

This clonotype was picked up many times. This chain connects TRBV5-5 to TRBJ2-7; D perhaps matches TRBD1 (6 bases). This CDR3 region has 14 residues. Germline CDR1 and CDR2: SGHKS and YYEKEE (reference sequence). The ends were cut back, 2 bases at V and 3 bases at J, with 12 bases in the middle. The CDR3 spells CASSFGQQGYEQYF. The CDR3 DNA is TGTGCCAGCAGCTTTGGACAGCAAGGCTACGAGCAGTACTTC.

On this clonotype itself: With a much larger clone just one base away, this may be a read error. V gene TRBV25-1 combines with J gene TRBJ1-2; D uncertain. The CDR3 extends over 10 amino acids. V was clipped by 11 bases and J by 4 bases, with 8 bases between them. Per the germline V gene, CDR1 is MGHDK and CDR2 is SYGVNS. In DNA, the CDR3 is TGTGCCGCCTTCCTCTATGGCTACACCTTC. Its protein is CAAFLYGYTF.